The rows below give T cell receptor beta chains drawn from one sample of a study of cytomegalovirus exposure and HLA in healthy donors. TCRdb keeps only in-frame clones here, not all; method: immunoSEQ multiplex PCR. The sample includes some 59,000 clones, 80% to 90% seen only once; the top ten take roughly 15%. The specimen was PBMCs. Every receptor here comes from a woman aged 18-29 years in good health and CMV-seronegative. The CDR3 runs from the conserved cysteine through the conserved F or W. Fields, in order: D gene, V gene, clone size, J gene, CDR3 protein, CDR3 DNA. The D gene is left open where the match is weak. For some rows the clone size is stated as once, few or many, or as a class when expanded; others skip it.

TRBD2,TRBV4-3,NA,TRBJ2-7,CASSQDYIAGGTYEQYF,TGCGCCAGCAGCCAAGATTATATAGCGGGAGGAACCTACGAGCAGTACTTC
NA,TRBV7-6,NA,TRBJ2-7,CASSSTGTSPSYEQYF,TGTGCCAGCAGCTCGACCGGGACATCCCCCTCCTACGAGCAGTACTTC
TRBD1,TRBV18,NA,TRBJ1-4,CASRRDRANEKLFF,TGTGCCAGTCGCAGGGACAGGGCTAATGAAAAACTGTTTTTT
TRBD1,TRBV7-9,few,TRBJ1-2,CASSLDWTGSYGYTF,TGTGCCAGCAGCTTAGACTGGACAGGGAGCTATGGCTACACCTTC
NA,TRBV28,NA,TRBJ1-1,CASSPIATNTEAFF,TGTGCCAGCAGCCCAATAGCTACTAACACTGAAGCTTTCTTT
NA,TRBV5-1,NA,TRBJ2-7,CASSLGESKFGEQYF,TGCGCCAGCAGCTTGGGGGAGTCTAAGTTCGGCGAGCAGTACTTC
TRBD1,TRBV5-1,once,TRBJ1-1,CASSGDRGNTEAFF,TGCGCCAGCAGCGGTGACAGGGGGAACACTGAAGCTTTCTTT
NA,TRBV4-1,NA,TRBJ1-6,CASSQGGRAYNSPLHF,TGCGCCAGCAGCCAAGGGGGCAGAGCCTATAATTCACCCCTCCACTTT
TRBD2,TRBV7-3,NA,TRBJ2-1,CASSPGLADNEQFF,TGTGCCAGCAGCCCGGGACTAGCGGACAATGAGCAGTTCTTC
TRBD1,TRBV28,once,TRBJ1-1,CASKGTGLNTEAFF,TGTGCCAGCAAAGGGACAGGACTGAACACTGAAGCTTTCTTT
TRBD1,TRBV25-1,NA,TRBJ2-7,CASSEDGTGAWEQYF,TGTGCCAGCAGTGAAGATGGGACAGGGGCTTGGGAGCAGTACTTC
TRBD1,TRBV7-8,NA,TRBJ2-7,CASSLSWDRTSYEQYF,TGTGCCAGCAGCTTATCTTGGGACAGAACCTCCTACGAGCAGTACTTC
TRBD1,TRBV7-2,NA,TRBJ1-2,CASSFLQGGNYGYTF,TGTGCCAGCAGCTTCTTACAGGGGGGAAACTATGGCTACACCTTC
TRBD2,TRBV7-9,NA,TRBJ2-7,CASSSGRGDTVYEQYF,TGTGCCAGCAGCTCAGGTCGGGGGGATACCGTCTACGAGCAGTACTTC
NA,TRBV7-3,NA,TRBJ2-2,CASSLATGELFF,TGTGCCAGCAGCCTGGCAACCGGGGAGCTGTTTTTT
TRBD2,TRBV29-1,NA,TRBJ2-1,CSGEGTSGRGDEQFF,TGCAGCGGAGAGGGGACTAGCGGGAGAGGCGATGAGCAGTTCTTC
NA,TRBV19,NA,TRBJ1-5,CASHVIGGTRLF,TGTGCCAGTCACGTAATAGGCGGCACAAGGCTTTTT
TRBD1,TRBV15,NA,TRBJ2-7,CATSPLQGSYEQYF,TGTGCCACCAGCCCACTACAGGGGTCCTACGAGCAGTACTTC
NA,TRBV4-1,NA,TRBJ2-7,CASSQEGTLSSYEQYF,TGCGCCAGCAGCCAAGAAGGGACACTGAGCTCCTACGAGCAGTACTTC
NA,TRBV18,few,TRBJ2-7,CASSPQGHEQYF,TGTGCCAGCTCCCCTCAGGGCCACGAGCAGTACTTC
NA,TRBV30,NA,TRBJ2-7,CAWNGEGSNEQYF,TGTGCCTGGAATGGAGAGGGTTCGAACGAGCAGTACTTC
NA,TRBV11-3,once,TRBJ2-3,CASSQGGALGTDTQYF,TGTGCCAGCAGCCAAGGAGGGGCCCTGGGCACAGATACGCAGTATTTT
NA,TRBV19,NA,TRBJ1-1,CASSPEGAFF,TGTGCCAGTAGCCCCGAGGGAGCTTTCTTT
TRBD2,TRBV5-6,NA,TRBJ2-1,CASSLISSGRRAQFF,TGTGCCAGCAGCTTGATCTCTAGCGGGCGACGAGCGCAGTTCTTC
NA,TRBV9,NA,TRBJ1-4,CASSVSGDFNEKLFF,TGTGCCAGCAGCGTCTCAGGGGATTTCAATGAAAAACTGTTTTTT
NA,TRBV5-6,NA,TRBJ2-7,CASRVGGYEQYF,TGTGCCAGCAGGGTTGGAGGGTACGAGCAGTACTTC
NA,TRBV9,NA,TRBJ2-3,CASSVEGGDLTDTQYF,TGTGCCAGCAGCGTAGAGGGGGGGGACCTCACAGATACGCAGTATTTT
NA,TRBV2,NA,TRBJ1-6,CASSGGPGANSPLHF,TGTGCCAGCAGTGGGGGGCCAGGGGCTAATTCACCCCTCCACTTT
NA,TRBV2,NA,TRBJ1-1,CASSVWQKEAFF,TGTGCCAGCAGCGTGTGGCAGAAGGAAGCTTTCTTT
TRBD1,TRBV9,once,TRBJ2-1,CASSNPPGGAIRNEQFF,TGTGCCAGCAGCAACCCCCCAGGGGGAGCGATTAGGAATGAGCAGTTCTTC
NA,TRBV27,few,TRBJ1-2,CASSLTGIGYGYTF,TGTGCCAGCAGTTTGACGGGGATAGGTTATGGCTACACCTTC
NA,TRBV6-5,NA,TRBJ2-3,CASSKPGTDTQYF,TGTGCCAGCAGTAAACCAGGGACAGATACGCAGTATTTT
TRBD1,TRBV27,NA,TRBJ2-7,CASSNRGPYEQYF,TGTGCCAGCTCAAACAGGGGTCCCTACGAGCAGTACTTC
TRBD2,TRBV7-8,NA,TRBJ2-1,CASREAGLAVYNEQFF,TGTGCCAGCAGAGAGGCGGGACTAGCGGTCTACAATGAGCAGTTCTTC
TRBD1,TRBV5-6,once,TRBJ1-1,CASSLSGRTGGRTEAFF,TGTGCCAGCAGCTTGAGCGGAAGGACAGGGGGAAGGACTGAAGCTTTCTTT
NA,TRBV6-5,NA,TRBJ1-5,CASSSGVTNQPQHF,TGTGCCAGCAGCTCAGGGGTGACCAATCAGCCCCAGCATTTT
TRBD2,TRBV7-3,NA,TRBJ2-2,CASSTSRSGKNTGELFF,TGTGCCAGCAGCACTTCTCGTAGCGGGAAAAACACCGGGGAGCTGTTTTTT
NA,TRBV7-8,few,TRBJ2-5,CASSTTRTGRETQYF,TGTGCCAGCAGCACGACCCGGACTGGCCGGGAGACCCAGTACTTC
NA,TRBV19,NA,TRBJ1-5,CASSIFGEGNQPQHF,TGTGCCAGTAGTATATTCGGGGAGGGCAATCAGCCCCAGCATTTT
NA,TRBV28,NA,TRBJ1-2,CASSLRQNYGYTF,TGTGCCAGCAGTTTACGTCAGAACTATGGCTACACCTTC
TRBD2,TRBV5-4,NA,TRBJ2-1,CASSPGLAGGNEQFF,TGTGCCAGCAGCCCCGGACTAGCGGGAGGCAATGAGCAGTTCTTC
TRBD1,TRBV9,NA,TRBJ1-1,CASSGDSLNTEAFF,TGTGCCAGCAGCGGGGACAGTTTGAACACTGAAGCTTTCTTT
TRBD1,TRBV19,once,TRBJ1-2,CASSIGNRGRVGYTF,TGTGCCAGTAGTATTGGAAACAGGGGGCGTGTTGGCTACACCTTC
NA,TRBV30,NA,TRBJ2-2,CAWISGQLPLGGELFF,TGTGCCTGGATTTCGGGACAACTGCCTTTGGGCGGGGAGCTGTTTTTT
NA,TRBV5-1,NA,TRBJ2-1,CASSLGGTVTNEQFF,TGCGCCAGCAGCTTGGGTGGGACTGTAACGAATGAGCAGTTCTTC
TRBD2,TRBV4-3,NA,TRBJ2-4,CASSQDGTSGKRGIQYF,TGCGCCAGCAGCCAGGACGGGACTAGCGGGAAGAGAGGCATTCAGTACTTC
NA,TRBV4-1,NA,TRBJ2-7,CASSQLDLISSYEQYF,TGCGCCAGCAGCCAGCTGGACTTAATCAGCTCCTACGAGCAGTACTTC
NA,TRBV6-5,NA,TRBJ2-7,CASSEYEQYF,TGTGCCAGCAGTGAGTACGAGCAGTACTTC
TRBD2,TRBV28,NA,TRBJ2-7,CACAGDSYEQYF,TGTGCCTGCGCGGGGGATTCCTACGAGCAGTACTTC
TRBD2,TRBV10-3,NA,TRBJ2-3,CAISVGGATDTQYF,TGTGCCATCAGCGTCGGGGGGGCCACAGATACGCAGTATTTT
TRBD1,TRBV10-1,NA,TRBJ2-3,CASSEDRGTDTQYF,TGCGCCAGCAGTGAGGACAGGGGTACAGATACGCAGTATTTT
NA,TRBV5-4,once,TRBJ1-1,CASSFEGRNTEAFF,TGTGCCAGCAGCTTCGAGGGAAGGAACACTGAAGCTTTCTTT